The 20 T cell receptor beta chains given below trace back to one sample, sequenced in a study of T-cell reconstitution after alpha-beta-depleted transplantation in children. Unique molecular identifiers were incorporated during preparation of the TCRbeta library. TCRdb itself ran the PCR reads through MiXCR, one entry per CDR3 protein. Found here are under 300,000 distinct CDR3 sequences, about 9.9% of them singletons; the top ten hold about 20%. This sample comprised peripheral blood, obtained 180 days after TCRalphabeta/CD19-depleted stem cell transplant. Source of these receptors: a male patient aged 2-10 years who had a stem cell transplant for chronic granulomatous disease, so the T cells may come from the graft donor.

Many counts were recorded for this clonotype. This chain uses TRBV27 with TRBJ2-3; 13 nucleotides agree with TRBD2. Trimming at V came to 4 bases and at J to 4 bases, leaving 11 bases not matched to a gene. CDR3 size: 18 residues. CDR1 and CDR2 (germline): MNHEY, SMNVEV (reference sequence). The DNA of the CDR3 is TGTGCCAGCAGTTCCACTAGCGGGAGGGCCCATAGCCCAGATACGCAGTATTTT. Its translation is CASSSTSGRAHSPDTQYF.

This clonotype was recorded many times. The rearrangement joins TRBV29-1 to TRBJ1-2; maybe TRBD1 (5 bases). Germline CDR1 is SQVTM and CDR2 is ANQGSEA. The CDR3 covers 14 residues. The V gene lost 6 bases and the J gene lost 6 bases, with 20 bases spanning the gap. CDR3 sequence: CSVVGLLIRDGYTF. CDR3 in DNA: TGCAGCGTCGTGGGACTCTTGATACGGGATGGCTACACCTTC.

The V call is TRBV18, the J call TRBJ2-5; tentative D call: TRBD2 (5 bases). V lost 3 bases and J lost 9, with 17 bases in between. This CDR3 region has 14 residues. Germline V lookup: CDR1 KGHSH, CDR2 LQKENI. For the CDR3, the DNA is TGTGCCAGCTCACCGTACCGGGAAGACCGGCCCCAGTACTTC. This codes for CASSPYREDRPQYF. Supplemented by reference TRBV18 and TRBJ2-5, the full variable domain reads NAGVMQNPRHLVRRRGQEARLRCSPMKGHSHVYWYRQLPEEGLKFMVYLQKENIIDESGMPKERFSAEFPKEGPSILRIQQVVRGDSAAYFCASSPYREDRPQYFGPGTRLLVL.

This clonotype was counted at least ten times. Just one base apart from a much larger clone, this may be a read error. The chain combines TRBV5-4 with TRBJ2-1; 9 bases fit TRBD2. The ends lost 4 bases at V and 6 bases at J; junction bases unmatched: 5. The germline CDR1 and CDR2 sequences are SGHNT and YYREEE (reference sequence). This CDR3 has 14 amino acids. CDR3 sequence (DNA): TGTGCCAGCAGCCCGGGACTAGCTTCCAATGAGCAGTTCTTC. It is translated as CASSPGLASNEQFF.

As concerns this clonotype: This clone may be a read error of a much larger clone one base away. This chain uses TRBV28 with TRBJ1-3; D unresolved. In germline, CDR1 is MDHEN, CDR2 SYDVKM. The CDR3 has 16 amino acids. Trimming removed 4 bases at V and 4 bases at J, with 17 bases between. CDR3 sequence (DNA): TGTGCCAGCAGTTCATCATACGGACTGTTCGGAAACACCATATATTTT. Protein sequence: CASSSSYGLFGNTIYF.

This clonotype has ten or more counts. The chain recombines TRBV5-1 with TRBJ2-2, with D perhaps matching TRBD2 (6 bases). V shed 1 base and J shed 0 bases, with 10 bases lying between them. Per germline, CDR1 SGHRS and CDR2 YFSETQ. The CDR3 is 16 amino acids. The CDR3 loop reads CASSLPSGANTGELFF. The CDR3 nucleotides read TGCGCCAGCAGCTTGCCCTCGGGGGCGAACACCGGGGAGCTGTTTTTT.

This clonotype showed up many times. This chain connects TRBV11-1 to TRBJ2-1; tentatively, D is TRBD1 (6 bases). The CDR3 has 18 amino acids. Germline V lookup: CDR1 SGHAT, CDR2 FQDESV (reference sequence). The ends were cut back, 2 bases at V and 0 bases at J, with 17 bases in the middle. The CDR3 region is CASSLLGTPQSSYNEQFF. In DNA form, the CDR3 reads TGTGCCAGCAGCTTACTAGGGACACCACAGAGCTCCTACAATGAGCAGTTCTTC.

This clonotype was seen at least ten times. This rearrangement joins TRBV20-1 to TRBJ2-6; 11 nucleotides align to TRBD1. This CDR3 has 17 amino acids. Germline CDR1 and CDR2: DFQATT and SNEGSKA (reference sequence). Trimming took 3 bases from V and 3 from J; bases not matched to a gene: 7. The CDR3 bases are TGCAGTGCTAGGCTCGGGACAGGGGGTGTTGGGGCCAACGTCCTGACTTTC. Translation: CSARLGTGGVGANVLTF.

This clonotype was detected many times. The V gene is TRBV7-6, the J gene TRBJ2-7, with a weak D call TRBD1 (5 bases). Trimming left V 5 bases short and J 6 bases short, with 17 bases between. The CDR3 has 14 residues. CDR1 is SGHVS, CDR2 FNYEAQ, per germline. The CDR3 sequence is CASSPQGVVGEQYF. CDR3 nucleotide sequence: TGTGCCAGCAGCCCACAAGGGGTGGTGGGCGAGCAGTACTTC.

About this clonotype: Since the CDR3 does not end with the conserved phenylalanine or tryptophan, this likely comes from a read error. The chain is built from TRBV19 and TRBJ2-3; 8 bases fit TRBD1. This CDR3 is 19 amino acids long. V was clipped by 9 bases and J by 1 base; unmatched bases: 21. Germline-derived CDR1 and CDR2 are LNHDA and SQIVND (reference sequence). The CDR3 reads CAREGELLGQGGCTDTQYY. Written as DNA, the CDR3 is TGTGCCAGAGAAGGGGAGCTTTTAGGACAGGGAGGATGCACAGATACGCAGTATTAT.

The chain joins TRBV5-1 to TRBJ2-1; weak D call: TRBD1 (5 bases). This CDR3 is 14 amino acids long. V was shortened by 6 bases and J by 9 bases, with 19 bases between the two germline ends. Germline lookup yields CDR1 SGHRS and CDR2 YFSETQ. CDR3 amino acids: CASTARAGEVEQFF. CDR3 DNA: TGCGCCAGCACGGCCAGGGCAGGTGAGGTTGAGCAGTTCTTC.

The sample holds many counts of this clonotype. The chain recombines TRBV28 with TRBJ1-1; D unclear. The CDR3 is made up of 14 amino acids. V was pared by 1 base and J by 1 base, with 7 bases between. Germline V CDR1 and CDR2: MDHEN, SYDVKM. The CDR3 DNA reads TGTGCCAGCAGTTTATATAGAGCGAACACTGAAGCTTTCTTT. Protein product: CASSLYRANTEAFF.

This clonotype was detected many times. Mismatch with germline at one junction end may stem from a read error. The chain carries TRBV7-2 and TRBJ2-5; 7 bases map to TRBD2. The CDR3 length is 14 residues. CDR1 is SGHTA, CDR2 FQGNSA, per germline. CDR3 sequence: CASSSPGLQATQYF. CDR3 DNA: TGTGCCAGCAGTTCCCCGGGACTACAAGCGACCCAGTACTTC. The full variable domain, its missing parts supplied by reference TRBV7-2 and TRBJ2-5, is GAGVSQSPSNKVTEKGKDVELRCDPISGHTALYWYRQSLGQGLEFLIYFQGNSAPDKSGLPSDRFSAERTGGSVSTLTIQRTQQEDSAVYLCASSSPGLQATQYFGPGTRLLVL.

This clonotype was recorded many times. The J gene is TRBJ2-1, the V gene TRBV27; possible D gene TRBD1, 6 bases. This CDR3 comprises 17 residues. The germline V gene has CDR1 MNHEY and CDR2 SMNVEV (reference sequence). V was trimmed by 3 bases and J by 4 bases, leaving 19 bases between them. The CDR3 sequence: CASSLSLAWGLYNEQFF. CDR3 nucleotide sequence: TGTGCCAGCAGTTTGTCCCTAGCTTGGGGGCTATACAATGAGCAGTTCTTC.

This clonotype occurred many times. The chain carries TRBV7-2 and TRBJ2-3; 8 positions match TRBD1. After removal of 1 base from V and 3 bases from J, the junction contained 3 bases not matched to a gene. Germline V lookup: CDR1 SGHTA, CDR2 FQGNSA. The CDR3 has 15 amino acids. DNA of the CDR3: TGTGCCAGCAGCTTAGGGCAGGGGGCAACAGATACGCAGTATTTT. Translation gives CASSLGQGATDTQYF.

The chain has TRBV2 and TRBJ2-7, with TRBD2 identical over 16 bases. V shed 8 bases, J shed 3 bases, and the junction held 10 bases outside the gene matches. The CDR3 sequence is 17 residues long. In germline, CDR1 is SNHLY, CDR2 FYNNEI. CDR3 loop: CASGGLAGGPSLYEQYF. The CDR3 region has the DNA TGTGCCAGCGGGGGACTAGCGGGAGGGCCAAGCCTCTACGAGCAGTACTTC.

This clonotype was detected many times. This chain joins TRBV7-9 and TRBJ1-1; D remains unclear. The V and J ends lost 2 bases and 5 bases respectively, with 15 bases between them. The V gene's germline CDR1 is SEHNR and CDR2 FQNEAQ (reference sequence). This CDR3 has 15 residues. CDR3 amino acids: CASSLPPDSGTEAFF. The CDR3 DNA reads TGTGCCAGCAGCTTACCCCCTGACTCTGGGACTGAAGCTTTCTTT.

The table lists this clonotype with many counts. The DNA of the CDR3 is TGTGCCATCAGTGAGGGGACATTATACAATGAGCAGTTCTTC. Translated, it gives CAISEGTLYNEQFF. V and J are TRBV10-3 and TRBJ2-1, with D perhaps matching TRBD1 (6 bases). This CDR3 contains 14 residues. CDR1 and CDR2 from the germline V gene are ENHRY and SYGVKD. With 2 bases removed from V and 4 bases from J, the gap between germline ends came to 9 bases.

In this sample, this clonotype turned up many times. This sequence joins TRBV18 and TRBJ2-7; D could derive from TRBD1 or TRBD2 (5 bases each). Trimming shortened V by 6 bases and J by 4 bases, and 19 bases separated the two germline ends. CDR1 and CDR2 (germline): KGHSH, LQKENI. The CDR3 length is 15 residues. CDR3 coding DNA: TGTGCCAGCTCCCGGGGCCAGGCTGTAGTATACGAGCAGTACTTC. Its translation is CASSRGQAVVYEQYF.

This clonotype was recorded at least ten times. V usage is TRBV20-1 and J usage is TRBJ1-1, with D maybe TRBD1 (5 bases). Germline V gene lookup returns CDR1 DFQATT and CDR2 SNEGSKA (reference sequence). The length of the CDR3 is 15 residues. Between the trimmed V and J ends, which lost 2 bases and 4 bases, there was a span of 17 bases. CDR3 residues: CSARIGTHIRTEAFF. CDR3 nucleotide sequence: TGCAGTGCTAGAATTGGGACCCATATACGCACTGAAGCTTTCTTT.